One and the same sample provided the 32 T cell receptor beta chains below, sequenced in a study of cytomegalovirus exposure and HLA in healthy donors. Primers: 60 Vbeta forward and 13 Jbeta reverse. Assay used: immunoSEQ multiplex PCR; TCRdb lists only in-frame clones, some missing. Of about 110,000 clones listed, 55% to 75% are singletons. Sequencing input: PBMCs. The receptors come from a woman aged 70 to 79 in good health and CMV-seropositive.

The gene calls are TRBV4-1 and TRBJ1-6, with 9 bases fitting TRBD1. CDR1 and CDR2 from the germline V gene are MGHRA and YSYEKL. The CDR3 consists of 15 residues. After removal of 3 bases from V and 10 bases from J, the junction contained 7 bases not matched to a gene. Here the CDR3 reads CASSQLGTGYSPLHF. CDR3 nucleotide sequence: TGCGCCAGCAGCCAGCTGGGGACAGGGTACTCACCCCTCCACTTT.

The DNA for the CDR3 is TGTGCCAGCAGCTTAGCGGGTAGGACAGGGGTATCCTACGAGCAGTACTTC. Its translation is CASSLAGRTGVSYEQYF. V gene TRBV7-8 combines with J gene TRBJ2-7; 9 nucleotides align to TRBD1. The CDR3 has 17 residues. Germline V gene lookup returns CDR1 SGHVS and CDR2 FQNEAQ. J gave up 1 base and V 0 bases, and 7 bases lay outside the gene matches.

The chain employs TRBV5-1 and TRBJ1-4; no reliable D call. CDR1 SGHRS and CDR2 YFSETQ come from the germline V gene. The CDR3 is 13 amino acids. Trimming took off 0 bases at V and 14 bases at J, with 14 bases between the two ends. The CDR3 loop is CASSLELVSELFF. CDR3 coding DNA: TGCGCCAGCAGCTTGGAGTTAGTATCCGAGCTGTTTTTT.

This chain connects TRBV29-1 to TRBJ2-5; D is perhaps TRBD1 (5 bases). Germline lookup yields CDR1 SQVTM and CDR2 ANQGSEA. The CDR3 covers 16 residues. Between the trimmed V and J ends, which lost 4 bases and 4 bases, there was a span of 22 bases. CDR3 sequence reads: CSVGGGAAIPIETQYF. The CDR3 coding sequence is TGCAGCGTTGGGGGTGGGGCAGCGATACCCATAGAGACCCAGTACTTC.

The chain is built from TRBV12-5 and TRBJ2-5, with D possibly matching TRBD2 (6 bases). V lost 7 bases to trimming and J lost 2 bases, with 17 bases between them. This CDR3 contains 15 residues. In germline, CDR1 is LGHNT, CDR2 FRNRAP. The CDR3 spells CASASKAGLQETQYF. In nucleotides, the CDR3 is TGTGCTAGTGCCTCCAAGGCGGGGCTACAAGAGACCCAGTACTTC.

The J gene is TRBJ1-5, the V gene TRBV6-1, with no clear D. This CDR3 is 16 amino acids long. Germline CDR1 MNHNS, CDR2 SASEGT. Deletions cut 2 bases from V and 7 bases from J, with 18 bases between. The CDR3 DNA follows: TGTGCCAGCAGTGAAATGCCCGGAGGAGTCAAGCAGCCCCAGCATTTT. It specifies CASSEMPGGVKQPQHF.

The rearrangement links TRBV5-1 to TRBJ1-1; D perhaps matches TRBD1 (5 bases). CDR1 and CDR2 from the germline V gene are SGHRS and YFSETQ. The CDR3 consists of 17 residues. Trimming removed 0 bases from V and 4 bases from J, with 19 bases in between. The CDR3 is CASSLAPGRAGGTEAFF. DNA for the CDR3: TGCGCCAGCAGCTTGGCCCCGGGACGGGCGGGGGGCACTGAAGCTTTCTTT.

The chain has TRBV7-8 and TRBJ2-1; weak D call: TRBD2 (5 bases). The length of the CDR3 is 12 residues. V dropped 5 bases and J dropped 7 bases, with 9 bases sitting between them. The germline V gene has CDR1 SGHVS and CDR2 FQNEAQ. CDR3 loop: CASSERLNEQFF. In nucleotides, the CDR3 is TGTGCCAGCAGCGAGCGACTAAATGAGCAGTTCTTC.

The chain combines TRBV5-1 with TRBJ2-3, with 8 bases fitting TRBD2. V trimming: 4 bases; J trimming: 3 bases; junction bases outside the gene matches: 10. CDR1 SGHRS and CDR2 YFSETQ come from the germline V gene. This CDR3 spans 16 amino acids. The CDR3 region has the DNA TGCGCCAGCAGCCCCGTGGGAGCGGGGGTTACAGATACGCAGTATTTT. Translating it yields CASSPVGAGVTDTQYF.

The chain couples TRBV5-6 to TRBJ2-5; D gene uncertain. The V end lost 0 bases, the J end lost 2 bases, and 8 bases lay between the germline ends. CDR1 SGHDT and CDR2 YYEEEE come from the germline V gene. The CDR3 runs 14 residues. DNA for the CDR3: TGTGCCAGCAGCTTGGACCTCCAGCAAGAGACCCAGTACTTC. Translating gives CASSLDLQQETQYF. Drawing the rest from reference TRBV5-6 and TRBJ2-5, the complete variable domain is DAGVTQSPTHLIKTRGQQVTLRCSPKSGHDTVSWYQQALGQGPQFIFQYYEEEERQRGNFPDRFSGHQFPNYSSELNVNALLLGDSALYLCASSLDLQQETQYFGPGTRLLVL.

This chain's CDR3 is CSGQGGSYEQYF. In DNA form, the CDR3 reads TGCAGCGGACAGGGGGGTTCCTACGAGCAGTACTTC. The V gene is TRBV29-1, the J gene TRBJ2-7; 9 bases align to TRBD1. Germline CDR1 and CDR2: SQVTM and ANQGSEA. Trimming at V came to 7 bases and at J to 1 base, leaving 2 bases not matched to a gene. The CDR3 loop spans 12 amino acids.

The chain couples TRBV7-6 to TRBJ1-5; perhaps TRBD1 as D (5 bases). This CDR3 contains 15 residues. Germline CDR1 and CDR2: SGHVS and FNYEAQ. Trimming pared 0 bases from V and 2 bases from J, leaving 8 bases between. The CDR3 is CASSLAWGGNQPQHF. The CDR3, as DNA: TGTGCCAGCAGCTTAGCGTGGGGGGGCAATCAGCCCCAGCATTTT.

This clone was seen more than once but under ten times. CDR3 bases: TGCGCCAGCAGTCCAGTAGGGAGCAGCACTGAAGCTTTCTTT. Translation: CASSPVGSSTEAFF. The rearrangement joins TRBV4-3 to TRBJ1-1, with D hard to call. CDR3 length: 14 residues. Germline V CDR1 and CDR2: LGHNA, YSLEER. V gave up 6 bases and J gave up 4 bases, with 15 bases separating them.

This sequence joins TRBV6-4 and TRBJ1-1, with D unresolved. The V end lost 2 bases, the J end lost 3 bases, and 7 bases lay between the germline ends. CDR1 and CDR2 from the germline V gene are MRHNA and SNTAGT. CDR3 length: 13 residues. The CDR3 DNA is TGTGCCAGCAGTGACAGCCCTGACACTGAAGCTTTCTTT. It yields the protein CASSDSPDTEAFF.

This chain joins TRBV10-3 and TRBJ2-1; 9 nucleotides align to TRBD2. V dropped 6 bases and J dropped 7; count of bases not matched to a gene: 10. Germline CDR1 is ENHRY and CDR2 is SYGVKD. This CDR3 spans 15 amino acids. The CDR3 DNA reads TGTGCCATCAGGAAAATAGCGGGGGCCAGTAATGAGCAGTTCTTC. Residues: CAIRKIAGASNEQFF.

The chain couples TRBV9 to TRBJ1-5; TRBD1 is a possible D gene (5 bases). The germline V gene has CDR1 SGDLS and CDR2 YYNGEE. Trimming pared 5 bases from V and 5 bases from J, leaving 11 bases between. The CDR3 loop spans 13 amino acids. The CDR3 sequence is CASRGLQDQPQHF. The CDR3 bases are TGTGCCAGCAGGGGACTACAGGATCAGCCCCAGCATTTT.

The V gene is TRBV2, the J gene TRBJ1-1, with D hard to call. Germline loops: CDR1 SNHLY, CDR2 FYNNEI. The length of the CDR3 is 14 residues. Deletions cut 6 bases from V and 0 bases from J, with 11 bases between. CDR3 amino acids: CASSHEGMNTEAFF. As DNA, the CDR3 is TGTGCCAGCAGCCATGAGGGAATGAACACTGAAGCTTTCTTT.

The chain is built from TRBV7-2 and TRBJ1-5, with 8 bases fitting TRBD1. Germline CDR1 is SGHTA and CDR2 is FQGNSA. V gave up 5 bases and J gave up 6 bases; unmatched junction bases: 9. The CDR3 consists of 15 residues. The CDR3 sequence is CASSQMTGVGQPQHF. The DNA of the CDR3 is TGTGCCAGCAGCCAGATGACAGGGGTCGGTCAGCCCCAGCATTTT.

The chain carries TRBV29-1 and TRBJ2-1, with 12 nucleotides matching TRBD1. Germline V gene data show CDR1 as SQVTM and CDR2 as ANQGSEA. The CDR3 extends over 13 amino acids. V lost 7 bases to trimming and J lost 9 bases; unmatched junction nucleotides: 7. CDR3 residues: CSAPGQGAAEQFF. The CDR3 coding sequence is TGCAGCGCTCCGGGACAGGGGGCTGCTGAGCAGTTCTTC.

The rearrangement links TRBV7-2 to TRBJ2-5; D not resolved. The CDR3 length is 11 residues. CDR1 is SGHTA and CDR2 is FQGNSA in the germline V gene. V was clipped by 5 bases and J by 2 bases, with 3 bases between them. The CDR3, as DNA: TGTGCCAGCAGCCAGCAAGAGACCCAGTACTTC. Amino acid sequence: CASSQQETQYF.

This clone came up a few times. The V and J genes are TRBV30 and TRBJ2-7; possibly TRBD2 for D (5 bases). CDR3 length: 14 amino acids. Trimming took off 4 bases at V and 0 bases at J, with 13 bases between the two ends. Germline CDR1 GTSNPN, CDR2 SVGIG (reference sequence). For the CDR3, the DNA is TGTGCCTGGAAAACGGGGATAAGCTCCTACGAGCAGTACTTC. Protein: CAWKTGISSYEQYF.

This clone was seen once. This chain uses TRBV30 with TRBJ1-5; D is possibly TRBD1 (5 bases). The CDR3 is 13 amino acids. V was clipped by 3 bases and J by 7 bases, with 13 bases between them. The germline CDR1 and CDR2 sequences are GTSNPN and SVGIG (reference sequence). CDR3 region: CAWSGGLRQPQHF. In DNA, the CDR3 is TGTGCCTGGAGCGGGGGGTTGCGGCAGCCCCAGCATTTT.

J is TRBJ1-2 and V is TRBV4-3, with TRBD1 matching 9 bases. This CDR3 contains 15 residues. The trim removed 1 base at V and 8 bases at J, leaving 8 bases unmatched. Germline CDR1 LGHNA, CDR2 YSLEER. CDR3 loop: CASSQASGTGLGYTF. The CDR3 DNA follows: TGCGCCAGCAGCCAAGCCTCCGGGACAGGGCTAGGCTACACCTTC.

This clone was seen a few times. The CDR3: CASSGQGARTDTQYF. CDR3 sequence (DNA): TGTGCCAGCAGTGGCCAGGGGGCCCGCACAGATACGCAGTATTTT. J is TRBJ2-3 and V is TRBV2, with 8 bases lining up with TRBD1. Trimming took 4 bases from V and 1 from J; bases not matched to a gene: 4. This CDR3 is 15 amino acids long. CDR1 SNHLY and CDR2 FYNNEI come from the germline V gene.

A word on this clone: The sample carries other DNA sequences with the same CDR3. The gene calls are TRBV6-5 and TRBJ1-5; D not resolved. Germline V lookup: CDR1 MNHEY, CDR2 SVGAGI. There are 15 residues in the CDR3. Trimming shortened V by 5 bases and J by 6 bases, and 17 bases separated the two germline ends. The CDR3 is CASSPGLLRGQPQHF. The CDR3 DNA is TGTGCCAGCAGTCCGGGCCTTCTCCGGGGTCAGCCCCAGCATTTT.

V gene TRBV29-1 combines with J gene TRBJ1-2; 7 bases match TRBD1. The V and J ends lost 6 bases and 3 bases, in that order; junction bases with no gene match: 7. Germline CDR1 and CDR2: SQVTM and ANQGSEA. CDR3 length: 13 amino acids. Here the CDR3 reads CSVQTGTDYGYTF. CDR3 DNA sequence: TGCAGCGTCCAGACAGGGACCGACTATGGCTACACCTTC.

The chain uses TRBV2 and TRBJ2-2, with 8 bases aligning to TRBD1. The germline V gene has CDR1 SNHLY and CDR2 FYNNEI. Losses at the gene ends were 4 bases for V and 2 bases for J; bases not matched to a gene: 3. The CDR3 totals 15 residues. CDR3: CASSGTGTNTGELFF. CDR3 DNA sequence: TGTGCCAGCAGTGGGACAGGGACCAACACCGGGGAGCTGTTTTTT.

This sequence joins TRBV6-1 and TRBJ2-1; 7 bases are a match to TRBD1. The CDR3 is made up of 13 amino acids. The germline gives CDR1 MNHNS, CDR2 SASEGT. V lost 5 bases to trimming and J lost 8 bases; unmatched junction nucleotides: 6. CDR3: CASSWTGRDEQFF. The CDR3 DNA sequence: TGTGCCAGCAGTTGGACAGGTCGGGATGAGCAGTTCTTC.

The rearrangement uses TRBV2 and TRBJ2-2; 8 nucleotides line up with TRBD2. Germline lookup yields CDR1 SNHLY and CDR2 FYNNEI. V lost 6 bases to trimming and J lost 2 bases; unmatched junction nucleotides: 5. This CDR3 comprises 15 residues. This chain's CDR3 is CASRTSGVNTGELFF. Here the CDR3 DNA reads TGTGCCAGCAGAACTAGCGGTGTTAACACCGGGGAGCTGTTTTTT.

CDR3 residues: CSAWPYTEAFF. The CDR3 nucleotides are TGCAGTGCATGGCCCTACACTGAAGCTTTCTTT. The chain employs TRBV20-1 and TRBJ1-1; the D is unclear. Germline values: CDR1 DFQATT, CDR2 SNEGSKA (reference sequence). V dropped 6 bases and J dropped 3 bases, with 8 bases sitting between them. This CDR3 is 11 amino acids long.

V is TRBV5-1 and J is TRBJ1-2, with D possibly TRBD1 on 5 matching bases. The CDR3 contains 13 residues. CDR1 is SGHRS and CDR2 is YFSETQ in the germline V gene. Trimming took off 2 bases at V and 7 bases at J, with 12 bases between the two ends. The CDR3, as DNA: TGCGCCAGCAGCTTCGACAGTATTAGTGGCTACACCTTC. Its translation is CASSFDSISGYTF.

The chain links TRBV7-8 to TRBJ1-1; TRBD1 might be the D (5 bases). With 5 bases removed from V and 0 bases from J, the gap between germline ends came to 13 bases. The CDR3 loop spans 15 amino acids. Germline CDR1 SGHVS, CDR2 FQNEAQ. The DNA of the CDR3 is TGTGCCAGCAGCCGGTATGACAGAGTGAACACTGAAGCTTTCTTT. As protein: CASSRYDRVNTEAFF.